This TCR beta chain was recovered during a study of T cells in Graves' hyperthyroidism and ophthalmopathy. Study-level background: Peripheral blood was obtained at initial diagnosis, preceding any treatment.

Study-level results: Blood held most thyroid clonotypes expanded above 0.001 frequency.

The CDR3 spans 17 residues. Per germline, CDR1 MNHEY and CDR2 SVGAGI. The V gene lost 0 bases and the J gene lost 1 base, with 13 bases spanning the gap. There are a few counts of this clonotype. Its antigen remains unknown. Amplification of TCR beta CDR3 regions used RNA as the template. The TCR CDR3 was amplified in a first-round RT-PCR using the HTBI primer set. TCRdb re-called the multiplex PCR reads through MiXCR, storing one row per CDR3 protein. This sample has roughly 600,000 distinct CDR3 sequences; about 14% occur once, and the top ten carry around an eighth. The chain has TRBV6-5 and TRBJ1-5, with D perhaps TRBD1 (6 bases). The sample taken for sequencing was blood. This clonotype originated in a woman aged 45-60 years with Graves' ophthalmopathy. The CDR3 sequence is CASSYSIQGQSNQPQHF. CDR3 nucleotides: TGTGCCAGCAGTTACTCGATACAGGGACAAAGCAATCAGCCCCAGCATTTT.